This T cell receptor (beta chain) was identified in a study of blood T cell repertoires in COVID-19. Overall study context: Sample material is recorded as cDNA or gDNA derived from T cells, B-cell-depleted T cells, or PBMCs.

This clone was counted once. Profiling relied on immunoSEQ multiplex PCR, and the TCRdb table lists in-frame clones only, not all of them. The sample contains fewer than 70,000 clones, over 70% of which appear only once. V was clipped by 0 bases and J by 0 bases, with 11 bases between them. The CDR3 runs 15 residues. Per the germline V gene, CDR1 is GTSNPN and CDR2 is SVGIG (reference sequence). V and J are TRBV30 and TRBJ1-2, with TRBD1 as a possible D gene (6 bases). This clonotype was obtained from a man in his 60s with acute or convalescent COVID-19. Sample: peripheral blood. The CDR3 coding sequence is TGTGCCTGGAGTGTAGCGGGACACTCTAACTATGGCTACACCTTC. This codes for CAWSVAGHSNYGYTF.